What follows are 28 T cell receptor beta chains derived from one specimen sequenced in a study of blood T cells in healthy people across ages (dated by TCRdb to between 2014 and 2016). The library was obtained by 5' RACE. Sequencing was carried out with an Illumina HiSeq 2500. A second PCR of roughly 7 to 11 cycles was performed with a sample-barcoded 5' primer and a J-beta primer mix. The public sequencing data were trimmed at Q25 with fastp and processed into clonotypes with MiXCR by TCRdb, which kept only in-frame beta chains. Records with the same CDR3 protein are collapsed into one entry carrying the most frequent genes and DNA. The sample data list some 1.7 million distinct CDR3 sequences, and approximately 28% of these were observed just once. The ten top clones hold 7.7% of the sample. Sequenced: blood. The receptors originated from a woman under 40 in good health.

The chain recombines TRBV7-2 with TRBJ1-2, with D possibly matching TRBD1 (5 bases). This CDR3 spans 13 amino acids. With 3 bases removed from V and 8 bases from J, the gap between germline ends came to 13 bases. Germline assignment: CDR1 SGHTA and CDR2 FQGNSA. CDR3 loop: CASSFAGEGGYTF. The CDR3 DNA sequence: TGTGCCAGCAGCTTTGCGGGGGAGGGAGGCTACACCTTC.

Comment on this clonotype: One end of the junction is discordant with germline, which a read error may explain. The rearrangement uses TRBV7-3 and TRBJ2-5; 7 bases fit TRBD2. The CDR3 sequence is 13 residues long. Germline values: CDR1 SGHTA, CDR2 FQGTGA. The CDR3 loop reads CASSQGRGETPYF. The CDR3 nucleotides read TGTGCCAGCAGCCAGGGACGGGGGGAGACCCCGTACTTC.

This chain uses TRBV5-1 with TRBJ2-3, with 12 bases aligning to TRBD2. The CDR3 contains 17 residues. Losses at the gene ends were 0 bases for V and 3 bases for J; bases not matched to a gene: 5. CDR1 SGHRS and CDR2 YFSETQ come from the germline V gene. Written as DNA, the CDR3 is TGCGCCAGCAGCTTGGGGGCTAGCGGGGGGGCAACAGATACGCAGTATTTT. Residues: CASSLGASGGATDTQYF.

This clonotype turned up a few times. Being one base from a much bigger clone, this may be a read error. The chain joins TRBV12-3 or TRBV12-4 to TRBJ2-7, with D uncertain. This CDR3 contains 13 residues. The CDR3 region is CANSLVTSYEQYF. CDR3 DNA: TGTGCCAACAGTTTAGTAACATCCTACGAGCAGTACTTC.

This CDR3 reads CASSEIGLAAYNEQFF. Written as DNA, the CDR3 is TGTGCCAGCAGTGAGATCGGACTAGCGGCATACAATGAGCAGTTCTTC. The J gene is TRBJ2-1, the V gene TRBV6-4; 10 bases are shared with TRBD2. The CDR3 sequence is 16 residues long. The junction had 6 bases not matched to a gene; V was cut back by 3 bases and J by 4 bases. The germline gives CDR1 MRHNA, CDR2 SNTAGT.

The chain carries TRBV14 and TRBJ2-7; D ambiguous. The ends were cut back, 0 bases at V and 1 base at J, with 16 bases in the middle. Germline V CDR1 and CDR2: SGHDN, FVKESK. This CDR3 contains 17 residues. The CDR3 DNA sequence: TGTGCCAGCAGCCAAGATCGAAGGGCAGGCCAGTCCTACGAGCAGTACTTC. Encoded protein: CASSQDRRAGQSYEQYF. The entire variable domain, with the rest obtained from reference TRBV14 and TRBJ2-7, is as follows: EAGVTQFPSHSVIEKGQTVTLRCDPISGHDNLYWYRRVMGKEIKFLLHFVKESKQDESGMPNNRFLAERTGGTYSTLKVQPAELEDSGVYFCASSQDRRAGQSYEQYFGPGTRLTVT.

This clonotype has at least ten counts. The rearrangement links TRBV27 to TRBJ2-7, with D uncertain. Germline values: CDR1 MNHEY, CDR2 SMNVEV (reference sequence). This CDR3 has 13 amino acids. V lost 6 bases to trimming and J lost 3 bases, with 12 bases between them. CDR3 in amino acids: CASSGRSHYEQYF. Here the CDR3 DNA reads TGTGCCAGCAGCGGCCGGTCACACTACGAGCAGTACTTC.

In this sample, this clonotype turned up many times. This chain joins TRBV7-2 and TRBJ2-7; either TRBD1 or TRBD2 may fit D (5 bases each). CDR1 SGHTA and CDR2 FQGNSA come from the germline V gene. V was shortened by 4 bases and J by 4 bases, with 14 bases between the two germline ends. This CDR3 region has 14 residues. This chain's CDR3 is CASSSESWGYEQYF. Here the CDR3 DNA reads TGTGCCAGCAGCTCTGAATCCTGGGGGTACGAGCAGTACTTC.

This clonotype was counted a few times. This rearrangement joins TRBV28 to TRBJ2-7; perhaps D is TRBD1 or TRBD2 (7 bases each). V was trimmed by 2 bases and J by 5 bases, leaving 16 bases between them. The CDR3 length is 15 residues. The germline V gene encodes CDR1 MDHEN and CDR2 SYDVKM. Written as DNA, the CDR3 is TGTGCCAGCAGTTTAGGGGGGGGGACAGCTCACGAGCAGTACTTC. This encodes CASSLGGGTAHEQYF.

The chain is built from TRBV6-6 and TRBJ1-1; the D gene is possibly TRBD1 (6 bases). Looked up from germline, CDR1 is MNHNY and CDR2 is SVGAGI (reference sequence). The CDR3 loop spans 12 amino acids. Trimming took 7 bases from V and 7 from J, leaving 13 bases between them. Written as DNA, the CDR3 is TGTGCCAGCACCGGATCAGGGGATGAAGCTTTCTTT. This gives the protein CASTGSGDEAFF.

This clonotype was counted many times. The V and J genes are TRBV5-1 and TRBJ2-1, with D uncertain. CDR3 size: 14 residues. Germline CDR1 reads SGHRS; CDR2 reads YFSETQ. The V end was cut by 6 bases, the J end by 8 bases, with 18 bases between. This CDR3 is CASTLIPDLDEQFF. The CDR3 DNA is TGCGCCAGCACGTTAATACCCGATTTGGATGAGCAGTTCTTC. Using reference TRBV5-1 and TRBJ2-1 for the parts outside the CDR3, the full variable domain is KAGVTQTPRYLIKTRGQQVTLSCSPISGHRSVSWYQQTPGQGLQFLFEYFSETQRNKGNFPGRFSGRQFSNSRSEMNVSTLELGDSALYLCASTLIPDLDEQFFGPGTRLTVL.

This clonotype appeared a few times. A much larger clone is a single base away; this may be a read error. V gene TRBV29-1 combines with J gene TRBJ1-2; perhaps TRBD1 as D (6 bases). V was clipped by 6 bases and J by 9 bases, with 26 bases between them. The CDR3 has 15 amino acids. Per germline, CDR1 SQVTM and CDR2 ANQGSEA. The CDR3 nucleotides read TGCAGCGTCCAAAGGGTTGGGAGGGGGACGAATAGCTACACCTTC. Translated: CSVQRVGRGTNSYTF.

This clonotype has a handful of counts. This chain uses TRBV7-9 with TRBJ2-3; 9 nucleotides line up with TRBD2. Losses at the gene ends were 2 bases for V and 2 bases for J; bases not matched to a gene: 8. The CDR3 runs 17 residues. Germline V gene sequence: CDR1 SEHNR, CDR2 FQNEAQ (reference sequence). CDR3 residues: CASSLFTTSGYTDTQYF. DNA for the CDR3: TGTGCCAGCAGCTTATTTACGACTAGCGGATACACAGATACGCAGTATTTT.

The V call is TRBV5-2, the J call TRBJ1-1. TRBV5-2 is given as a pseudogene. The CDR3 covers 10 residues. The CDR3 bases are TGTGCCAGTGAGGGCACTGAAGCTTTCTTT. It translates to CASEGTEAFF.

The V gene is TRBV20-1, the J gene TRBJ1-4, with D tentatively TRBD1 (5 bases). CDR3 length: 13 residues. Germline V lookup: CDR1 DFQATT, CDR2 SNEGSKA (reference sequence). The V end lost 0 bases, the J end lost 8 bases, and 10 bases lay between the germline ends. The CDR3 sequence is CSARDAGYEKLFF. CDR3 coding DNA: TGCAGTGCTAGAGACGCAGGGTACGAAAAACTGTTTTTT.

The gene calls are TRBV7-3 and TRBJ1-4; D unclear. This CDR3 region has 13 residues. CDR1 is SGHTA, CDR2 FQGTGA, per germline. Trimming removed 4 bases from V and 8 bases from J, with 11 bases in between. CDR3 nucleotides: TGTGCCAGCAGCTCCCGACATGGCGAAAAACTGTTTTTT. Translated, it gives CASSSRHGEKLFF.

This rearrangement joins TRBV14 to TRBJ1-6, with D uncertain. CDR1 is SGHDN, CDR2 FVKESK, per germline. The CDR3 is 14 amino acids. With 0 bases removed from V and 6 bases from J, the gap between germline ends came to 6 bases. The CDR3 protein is CASSQETANSPLHF. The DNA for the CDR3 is TGTGCCAGCAGCCAAGAAACAGCTAATTCACCCCTCCACTTT.

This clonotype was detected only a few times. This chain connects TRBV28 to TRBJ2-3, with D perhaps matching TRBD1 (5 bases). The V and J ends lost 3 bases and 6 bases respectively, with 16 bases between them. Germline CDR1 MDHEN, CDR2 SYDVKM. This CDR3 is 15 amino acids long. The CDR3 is CASSFEDGNRDTQYF. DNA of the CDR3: TGTGCCAGCAGTTTCGAGGACGGAAACAGGGATACGCAGTATTTT.

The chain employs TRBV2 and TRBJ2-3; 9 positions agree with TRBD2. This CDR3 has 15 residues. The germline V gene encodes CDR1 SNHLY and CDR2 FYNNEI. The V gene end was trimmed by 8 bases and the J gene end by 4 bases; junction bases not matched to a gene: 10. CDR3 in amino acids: CASASGEVPADTQYF. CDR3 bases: TGTGCCAGCGCTAGCGGGGAGGTCCCGGCAGATACGCAGTATTTT. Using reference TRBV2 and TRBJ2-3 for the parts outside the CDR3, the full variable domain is EPEVTQTPSHQVTQMGQEVILRCVPISNHLYFYWYRQILGQKVEFLVSFYNNEISEKSEIFDDQFSVERPDGSNFTLKIRSTKLEDSAMYFCASASGEVPADTQYFGPGTRLTVL.

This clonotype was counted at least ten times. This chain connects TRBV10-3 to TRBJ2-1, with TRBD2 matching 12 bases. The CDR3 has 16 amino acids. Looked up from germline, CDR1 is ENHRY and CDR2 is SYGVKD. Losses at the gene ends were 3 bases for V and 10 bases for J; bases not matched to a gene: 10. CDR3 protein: CAISEGQASGGAEQFF. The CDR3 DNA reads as TGTGCCATCAGTGAAGGCCAGGCTAGCGGGGGGGCAGAGCAGTTCTTC.

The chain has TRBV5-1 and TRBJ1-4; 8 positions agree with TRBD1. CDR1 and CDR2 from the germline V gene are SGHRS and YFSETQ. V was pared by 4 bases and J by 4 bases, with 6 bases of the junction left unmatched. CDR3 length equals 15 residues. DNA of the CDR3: TGCGCCAGCAGCACCACGACAGGGGTTAATGAAAAACTGTTTTTT. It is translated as CASSTTTGVNEKLFF.

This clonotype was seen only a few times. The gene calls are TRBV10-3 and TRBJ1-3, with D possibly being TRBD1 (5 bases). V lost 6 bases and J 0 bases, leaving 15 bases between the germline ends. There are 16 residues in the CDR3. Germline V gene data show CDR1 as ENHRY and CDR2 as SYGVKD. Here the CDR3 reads CAIRGGEGLSGNTIYF. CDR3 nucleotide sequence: TGTGCCATCAGGGGGGGAGAAGGGCTCTCTGGAAACACCATATATTTT.

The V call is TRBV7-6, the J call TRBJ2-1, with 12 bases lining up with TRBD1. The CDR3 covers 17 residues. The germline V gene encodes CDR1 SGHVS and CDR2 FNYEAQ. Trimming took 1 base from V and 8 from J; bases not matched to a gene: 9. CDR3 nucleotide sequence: TGTGCCAGCAGCTTAGTTGCCGGGACAGGGGGCTTCGATGAGCAGTTCTTC. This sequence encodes CASSLVAGTGGFDEQFF.

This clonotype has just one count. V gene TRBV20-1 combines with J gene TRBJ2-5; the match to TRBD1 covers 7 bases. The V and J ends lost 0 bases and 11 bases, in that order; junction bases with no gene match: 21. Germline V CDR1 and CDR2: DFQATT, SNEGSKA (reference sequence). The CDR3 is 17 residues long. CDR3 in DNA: TGCAGTGCTAGAGACCTTCTACCGGGACAGAGATCCTACAGGCAGTACTTC. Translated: CSARDLLPGQRSYRQYF.

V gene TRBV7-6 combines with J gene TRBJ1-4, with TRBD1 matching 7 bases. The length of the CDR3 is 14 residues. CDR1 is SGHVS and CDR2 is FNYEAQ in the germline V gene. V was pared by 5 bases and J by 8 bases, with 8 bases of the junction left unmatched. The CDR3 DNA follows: TGTGCCAGCAGCCTCAGGGGGTCGCGGGAAAAACTGTTTTTT. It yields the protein CASSLRGSREKLFF.

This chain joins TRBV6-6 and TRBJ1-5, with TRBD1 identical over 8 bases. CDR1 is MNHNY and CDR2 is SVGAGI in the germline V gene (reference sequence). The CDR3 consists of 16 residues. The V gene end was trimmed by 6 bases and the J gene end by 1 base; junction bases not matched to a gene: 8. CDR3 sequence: CASSGQGRLSNQPQHF. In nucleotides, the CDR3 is TGTGCCAGCAGCGGACAGGGTCGGCTGAGCAATCAGCCCCAGCATTTT.

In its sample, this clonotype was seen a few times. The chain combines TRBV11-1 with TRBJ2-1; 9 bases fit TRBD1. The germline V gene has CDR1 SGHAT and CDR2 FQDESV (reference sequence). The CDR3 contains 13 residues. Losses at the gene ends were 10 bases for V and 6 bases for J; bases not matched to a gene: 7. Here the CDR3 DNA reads TGTGCCATTCTTGACAGGGGGACCAATGAGCAGTTCTTC. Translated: CAILDRGTNEQFF. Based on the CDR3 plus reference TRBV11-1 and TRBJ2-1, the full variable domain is EAEVAQSPRYKITEKSQAVAFWCDPISGHATLYWYRQILGQGPELLVQFQDESVVDDSQLPKDRFSAERLKGVDSTLKIQPAELGDSAMYLCAILDRGTNEQFFGPGTRLTVL.

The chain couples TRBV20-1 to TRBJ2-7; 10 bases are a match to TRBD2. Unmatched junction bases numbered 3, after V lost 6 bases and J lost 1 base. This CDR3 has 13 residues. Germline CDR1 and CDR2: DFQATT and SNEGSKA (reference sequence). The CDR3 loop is CSAPSGGSYEQYF. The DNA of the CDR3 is TGCAGTGCGCCTAGCGGGGGATCCTACGAGCAGTACTTC.